This T cell receptor beta chain was captured in a study of blood T cell repertoires in COVID-19. On the study more broadly: The cDNA or gDNA used as material had been derived from T cells, B-cell-depleted T cells, or PBMCs.

Method: immunoSEQ multiplex PCR; TCRdb's copy keeps in-frame clones and lacks some. This table holds 90,000 or so clones, more than 75% found once. This clone was detected only a few times. The CDR3 consists of 14 residues. The V and J ends lost 11 bases and 2 bases, in that order; junction bases with no gene match: 9. The germline CDR1 and CDR2 sequences are MDHEN and SYDVKM. This rearrangement joins TRBV28 to TRBJ2-3, with 8 nucleotides matching TRBD1. The sequenced sample was peripheral blood. This sequence originates from a man aged 45-65 years with active COVID-19. CDR3 bases: TGTGCCGGACGGACAGGGACAGACACAGATACGCAGTATTTT. It is translated as CAGRTGTDTDTQYF.